Included here is one TCR beta chain sequence, with context. This entry comes from a study of control samples from healthy donors and cancer patients. Trimming shortened V by 6 bases and J by 6 bases, and 8 bases separated the two germline ends. The CDR3 length is 11 residues. CDR1 and CDR2 (germline): MGHDK, SYGVNS. Profiled with immunoSEQ multiplex PCR; TCRdb holds only in-frame clones, not every one. Of approximately 170,000 clones detected, 92% appear once; the ten largest clones hold 0.65% to 0.75%. Sequenced sample: blood. This TCR was sampled from a woman in her thirties in good health. The chain uses TRBV25-1 and TRBJ1-1; D not certain. The CDR3 here is CASRVYSEAFF. For the CDR3, the DNA is TGTGCCAGCAGAGTGTACTCTGAAGCTTTCTTT.